These 5 T cell receptor beta chains were sequenced from one sample in a study of blood T cell repertoires in COVID-19. The repertoire was sequenced with immunoSEQ multiplex PCR; TCRdb's copy has only in-frame clones and lacks some. The data contain about 440,000 clones, about 90% of them singletons. The sequenced sample consisted of PBMCs or T cells enriched from blood (not recorded which). These receptors came from a young man who had recovered from COVID-19.

The chain is built from TRBV19 and TRBJ2-1, with D tentatively TRBD1 (5 bases). This CDR3 comprises 16 residues. Germline V gene sequence: CDR1 LNHDA, CDR2 SQIVND (reference sequence). V was shortened by 6 bases and J by 3 bases, with 18 bases between the two germline ends. Here the CDR3 reads CASSRWASRVYNEQFF. CDR3 DNA sequence: TGTGCCAGTAGCCGATGGGCCAGCAGGGTCTACAATGAGCAGTTCTTC.

The chain combines TRBV2 with TRBJ2-3, with 10 bases matching TRBD2. J lost 14 bases, V lost 1 base, and 6 bases had no gene match. The CDR3 is 13 residues long. Germline CDR1 is SNHLY and CDR2 is FYNNEI. The CDR3, as DNA: TGTGCCAGCAGTGAAGTGGTAGCGGGAGGTGGGTATTTT. Translating it yields CASSEVVAGGGYF.

The rearrangement uses TRBV19 and TRBJ1-5; 10 nucleotides line up with TRBD1. Germline V gene sequence: CDR1 LNHDA, CDR2 SQIVND (reference sequence). J lost 4 bases, V lost 7 bases, and 7 bases had no gene match. CDR3 length equals 15 residues. The CDR3 here is CASTWTGGVNQPQHF. The CDR3, as DNA: TGTGCCAGTACCTGGACAGGGGGTGTGAATCAGCCCCAGCATTTT.

The gene calls are TRBV19 and TRBJ1-1; D ambiguous. Deletions cut 6 bases from V and 5 bases from J, with 16 bases between. Germline V gene lookup returns CDR1 LNHDA and CDR2 SQIVND (reference sequence). The length of the CDR3 is 14 residues. As DNA, the CDR3 is TGTGCCAGTAGACGCCTCAACGCTGAGACTGAAGCTTTCTTT. It codes for CASRRLNAETEAFF.

V gene TRBV9 combines with J gene TRBJ1-6; no firm D call. The CDR3 is 13 residues long. V lost 1 base and J 6 bases, leaving 5 bases between the germline ends. Germline V gene lookup returns CDR1 SGDLS and CDR2 YYNGEE. CDR3 amino acids: CASSVRANSPLHF. In DNA, the CDR3 is TGTGCCAGCAGCGTACGAGCTAATTCACCCCTCCACTTT. Full variable domain (remainder filled in from reference TRBV9 and TRBJ1-6): DSGVTQTPKHLITATGQRVTLRCSPRSGDLSVYWYQQSLDQGLQFLIQYYNGEERAKGNILERFSAQQFPDLHSELNLSSLELGDSALYFCASSVRANSPLHFGNGTRLTVT.